These T cell receptor beta chains were read from a single sample in a study of blood T cell repertoires in COVID-19. Sequencing was performed with immunoSEQ multiplex PCR; in TCRdb, only in-frame clones are kept and a portion is missing. The data hold approximately 25,000 clones, with 70% to 90% observed a single time. Sequencing used peripheral blood. Source of these receptors: a woman in her 70s with COVID-19, enrolled during active disease. The CDR3 runs from the conserved cysteine through the conserved F or W. The D gene is left open where the match is weak. Rows may omit the clone size; those that give it use once, few, many or a size class.

j_call: TRBJ2-7
clone_size: NA
d_call: NA
v_call: TRBV4-2
cdr3_nt: TGTGCCAGCAGCCAAGATCTGGCGGGGGCCCAGTACTTC
cdr3_aa: CASSQDLAGAQYF

j_call: TRBJ1-5
clone_size: NA
d_call: NA
v_call: TRBV25-1
cdr3_nt: TGTGCCAGCAGTGAACAACTAAGGTGCAATCAGCCCCAGCATTTT
cdr3_aa: CASSEQLRCNQPQHF

j_call: TRBJ2-3
clone_size: NA
d_call: TRBD2
v_call: TRBV9
cdr3_nt: TGTGCCAGCAGCACCCCTAGCGGGGGGTTTGTGGATACGCAGTATTTT
cdr3_aa: CASSTPSGGFVDTQYF

j_call: TRBJ1-1
clone_size: NA
d_call: NA
v_call: TRBV5-1
cdr3_nt: TGCGCCAGCAGCCAGGACAGCGGGAACACTGAAGCTTTCTTT
cdr3_aa: CASSQDSGNTEAFF

j_call: TRBJ1-1
clone_size: NA
d_call: NA
v_call: TRBV3-1/TRBV3-2
cdr3_nt: TGTGCCAGCAGCCAAGCCCTAACCTTGAGGACTGAAGCTTTCTTT
cdr3_aa: CASSQALTLRTEAFF

j_call: TRBJ2-1
clone_size: NA
d_call: TRBD2
v_call: TRBV24-1
cdr3_nt: TGTGCCACCAGTGACTTAGCGGGAGGGGGTCATGAGCAGTTCTTC
cdr3_aa: CATSDLAGGGHEQFF

j_call: TRBJ2-7
clone_size: NA
d_call: TRBD1
v_call: TRBV18
cdr3_nt: TGTGCCAGCTCACTGGGACAGGGTAAGGGCTACGAGCAGTACTTC
cdr3_aa: CASSLGQGKGYEQYF

j_call: TRBJ2-5
clone_size: NA
d_call: NA
v_call: TRBV7-2
cdr3_nt: TGTGCCAGCACCGACGGGGTCCAAGAGACCCAGTACTTC
cdr3_aa: CASTDGVQETQYF

j_call: TRBJ2-7
clone_size: NA
d_call: NA
v_call: TRBV7-2
cdr3_nt: TGTGCCAGCAGCTTCTCGGACAGCTACGAGCAGTACTTC
cdr3_aa: CASSFSDSYEQYF

j_call: TRBJ1-1
clone_size: NA
d_call: NA
v_call: TRBV11-3
cdr3_nt: TGTGCCAGCAGCTCTGGGGGCAGTTCCGTCTCCACTGAAGCTTTCTTT
cdr3_aa: CASSSGGSSVSTEAFF

j_call: TRBJ1-3
clone_size: once
d_call: NA
v_call: TRBV7-8
cdr3_nt: TGTGCCAGCAGCTATGACAGGACTGGAAACACCATATATTTT
cdr3_aa: CASSYDRTGNTIYF

j_call: TRBJ2-1
clone_size: once
d_call: TRBD2
v_call: TRBV5-1
cdr3_nt: TGCGCCAGCAGCTTGGAGGTTTCCGGAGCGGGACCTGGTAGTGAGCAGTTCTTC
cdr3_aa: CASSLEVSGAGPGSEQFF

j_call: TRBJ2-3
clone_size: NA
d_call: NA
v_call: TRBV7-9
cdr3_nt: TGTGCCAGCAGCTTAGCACGGGGTGAGCCCACAGATACGCAGTATTTT
cdr3_aa: CASSLARGEPTDTQYF

j_call: TRBJ2-1
clone_size: once
d_call: TRBD1
v_call: TRBV27
cdr3_nt: TGTGCCAGCGGCCACAACAGGGGGATAAAATATGAGCAGTTCTTC
cdr3_aa: CASGHNRGIKYEQFF

j_call: TRBJ2-6
clone_size: NA
d_call: TRBD1
v_call: TRBV2
cdr3_nt: TGTGCCAGCAGTGCGGACAGGGTCCTCTCTGGGGCCAACGTCCTGACTTTC
cdr3_aa: CASSADRVLSGANVLTF

j_call: TRBJ1-5
clone_size: NA
d_call: NA
v_call: TRBV6-1
cdr3_nt: TGTGCCAGCAGTGAGGGGGCGAGCGGTCAGCCCCAGCATTTT
cdr3_aa: CASSEGASGQPQHF

j_call: TRBJ1-1
clone_size: NA
d_call: NA
v_call: TRBV4-1
cdr3_nt: TGCGCCAGCAGCGATAAGACAGGTTGGGCCACTGAAGCTTTCTTT
cdr3_aa: CASSDKTGWATEAFF

j_call: TRBJ2-1
clone_size: few
d_call: TRBD2
v_call: TRBV5-1
cdr3_nt: TGCGCCAGCAGCTTGCCAACTAGCGGGGGGGCTGATGAGCAGTTCTTC
cdr3_aa: CASSLPTSGGADEQFF

j_call: TRBJ1-2
clone_size: NA
d_call: NA
v_call: TRBV6-5
cdr3_nt: TGTGCCACCAGGGGCGCGTCTGGCTACACCTTC
cdr3_aa: CATRGASGYTF

j_call: TRBJ2-3
clone_size: NA
d_call: TRBD2
v_call: TRBV3-1/TRBV3-2
cdr3_nt: TGTGCCAGCAGCCAAGGTCGAGGACTAGCAACTCCCTACCCCACAGATACGCAGTATTTT
cdr3_aa: CASSQGRGLATPYPTDTQYF

j_call: TRBJ2-7
clone_size: NA
d_call: NA
v_call: TRBV10-3
cdr3_nt: TGTGCCATCAGCGGGACAAAAGATTACGAGCAGTACTTC
cdr3_aa: CAISGTKDYEQYF

j_call: TRBJ2-2
clone_size: NA
d_call: NA
v_call: TRBV7-3
cdr3_nt: TGTGCCAGCAGCTTAAATGGTCAGGCGAACACCGGGGAGCTGTTTTTT
cdr3_aa: CASSLNGQANTGELFF

j_call: TRBJ2-3
clone_size: NA
d_call: TRBD2
v_call: TRBV6-2/TRBV6-3
cdr3_nt: TGTGCCAGCAGTTACTCTAGCGGGGATAGCACAGATACGCAGTATTTT
cdr3_aa: CASSYSSGDSTDTQYF

j_call: TRBJ1-5
clone_size: NA
d_call: NA
v_call: TRBV7-2
cdr3_nt: TGTGCCAGCAGCTTTTTCGGTCAGCCCCAGCATTTT
cdr3_aa: CASSFFGQPQHF

j_call: TRBJ1-5
clone_size: NA
d_call: NA
v_call: TRBV28
cdr3_nt: TGTGCCAGCAGTTTCCTGGACATCAATCAGCCCCAGCATTTT
cdr3_aa: CASSFLDINQPQHF

j_call: TRBJ2-1
clone_size: once
d_call: TRBD2
v_call: TRBV4-3
cdr3_nt: TGCGCCAGCAGCCAAGATCCGGCTAGCGGGATAAGCAATGAGCAGTTCTTC
cdr3_aa: CASSQDPASGISNEQFF

j_call: TRBJ2-2
clone_size: NA
d_call: NA
v_call: TRBV21-1
cdr3_nt: TGTGCCAAAGGCGGGGCTCCCACCGGGGAGCTGTTTTTT
cdr3_aa: CAKGGAPTGELFF

j_call: TRBJ2-1
clone_size: few
d_call: NA
v_call: TRBV5-1
cdr3_nt: TGCGCCAGCAGCTTGGGGGCGGAGGGGATTCATGGTGAGCAGTTCTTC
cdr3_aa: CASSLGAEGIHGEQFF

j_call: TRBJ1-2
clone_size: few
d_call: TRBD1
v_call: TRBV19
cdr3_nt: TGTGCCAGTACTGAAGACCAGGGGGCACCCCTCTCTGGCTACACCTTC
cdr3_aa: CASTEDQGAPLSGYTF

j_call: TRBJ2-7
clone_size: few
d_call: TRBD1
v_call: TRBV6-2/TRBV6-3
cdr3_nt: TGTGCCAGCAGTCCACCGGGACAGGGTGAAACCCTCGAGCAGTACTTC
cdr3_aa: CASSPPGQGETLEQYF

j_call: TRBJ1-1
clone_size: NA
d_call: NA
v_call: TRBV9
cdr3_nt: TGTGCCAGCGACCCGGGGTCGGTGGATTACACTGAAGCTTTCTTT
cdr3_aa: CASDPGSVDYTEAFF

j_call: TRBJ1-5
clone_size: once
d_call: NA
v_call: TRBV7-9
cdr3_nt: TGTGCCAGCAGCCCGCCGGGAGGGGTTGGGGTCCAGCCCCAGCATTTT
cdr3_aa: CASSPPGGVGVQPQHF

j_call: TRBJ2-1
clone_size: NA
d_call: TRBD2
v_call: TRBV19
cdr3_nt: TGTGCCAGTCGACTAGCGGGAGAATCGGGGGAGCAGTTCTTC
cdr3_aa: CASRLAGESGEQFF

j_call: TRBJ2-3
clone_size: NA
d_call: TRBD2
v_call: TRBV7-9
cdr3_nt: TGTGCCAGCAGCGGGACTAGCGCGGGCACAGATACGCAGTATTTT
cdr3_aa: CASSGTSAGTDTQYF

j_call: TRBJ1-1
clone_size: NA
d_call: TRBD1
v_call: TRBV7-3
cdr3_nt: TGTGCCAGCAGCGCCCGGGACAGGGGAGACACTGAAGCTTTCTTT
cdr3_aa: CASSARDRGDTEAFF

j_call: TRBJ1-2
clone_size: NA
d_call: NA
v_call: TRBV10-3
cdr3_nt: TGTGCCATCAAAGCAGGGGTGAACTATGGCTACACCTTC
cdr3_aa: CAIKAGVNYGYTF

j_call: TRBJ2-2
clone_size: NA
d_call: TRBD2
v_call: TRBV6-2/TRBV6-3
cdr3_nt: TGTGCCAGCAGCGGGACTACGGCGGGCCCCGGGGAGCTGTTTTTT
cdr3_aa: CASSGTTAGPGELFF

j_call: TRBJ2-2
clone_size: NA
d_call: TRBD2
v_call: TRBV9
cdr3_nt: TGTGCCAGCAGCGCCCCCTCGGGAGGGCCCCCCGGGGAGCTGTTTTTT
cdr3_aa: CASSAPSGGPPGELFF

j_call: TRBJ1-1
clone_size: NA
d_call: NA
v_call: TRBV9
cdr3_nt: TGTGCCAGCAGCGTAGCCAGAAACACTGAAGCTTTCTTT
cdr3_aa: CASSVARNTEAFF

j_call: TRBJ2-7
clone_size: few
d_call: NA
v_call: TRBV27
cdr3_nt: TGTGCCAGCAGTACCCCACAGAGTAACTCCTACGAGCAGTACTTC
cdr3_aa: CASSTPQSNSYEQYF

j_call: TRBJ1-2
clone_size: NA
d_call: TRBD1
v_call: TRBV7-2
cdr3_nt: TGTGCCAGCAGCCATTCGACAGGGGAAGGCTATGGCTACACCTTC
cdr3_aa: CASSHSTGEGYGYTF

j_call: TRBJ1-1
clone_size: NA
d_call: NA
v_call: TRBV3-1/TRBV3-2
cdr3_nt: TGTGCCAGCAGAGTACACGGACGGGGGGACACTGAAGCTTTCTTT
cdr3_aa: CASRVHGRGDTEAFF

j_call: TRBJ1-1
clone_size: NA
d_call: NA
v_call: TRBV28
cdr3_nt: TGTGCCAGCAGTTTGAAAGGGGCAGAGGCTTTCTTT
cdr3_aa: CASSLKGAEAFF

j_call: TRBJ2-1
clone_size: NA
d_call: NA
v_call: TRBV14
cdr3_nt: TGTGCCAGCAGCCAAGATCTTGTAATAAATGAGCAGTTCTTC
cdr3_aa: CASSQDLVINEQFF

j_call: TRBJ1-5
clone_size: few
d_call: NA
v_call: TRBV5-1
cdr3_nt: TGCGCCAGCCTACGTGGGGGCCTACTTCTTAGCAATCAGCCCCAGCATTTT
cdr3_aa: CASLRGGLLLSNQPQHF

j_call: TRBJ1-1
clone_size: NA
d_call: TRBD1
v_call: TRBV18
cdr3_nt: TGTGCCAGCTCACCAGGAGACAGGGGGCGCGGGAACACTGAAGCTTTCTTT
cdr3_aa: CASSPGDRGRGNTEAFF

j_call: TRBJ2-7
clone_size: NA
d_call: NA
v_call: TRBV4-2
cdr3_nt: TGTGCCAGCAGCCAAGATGGGGCAGGGGCCAACGAGCAGTACTTC
cdr3_aa: CASSQDGAGANEQYF

j_call: TRBJ2-3
clone_size: NA
d_call: NA
v_call: TRBV4-1
cdr3_nt: TGCGCCAGCAGCCTATTAGCGGAAAGCACAGATACGCAGTATTTT
cdr3_aa: CASSLLAESTDTQYF

j_call: TRBJ1-1
clone_size: NA
d_call: TRBD1
v_call: TRBV3-1/TRBV3-2
cdr3_nt: TGTGCCAGCAGCAAACAGGGGTTTGACACTGAAGCTTTCTTT
cdr3_aa: CASSKQGFDTEAFF

j_call: TRBJ1-1
clone_size: once
d_call: NA
v_call: TRBV3-1/TRBV3-2
cdr3_nt: TGTGCCAGCAGCCAAGAGGCCCGACAGTTCTTAGGAGCTTTCTTT
cdr3_aa: CASSQEARQFLGAFF

j_call: TRBJ2-7
clone_size: NA
d_call: NA
v_call: TRBV5-1
cdr3_nt: TGCGCCAGCAGCTCGAGGAGGGAAACCTACGAGCAGTACTTC
cdr3_aa: CASSSRRETYEQYF

j_call: TRBJ1-4
clone_size: NA
d_call: NA
v_call: TRBV28
cdr3_nt: TGTGCCAGCAGTTTCTATGCAACTAATGAAAAACTGTTTTTT
cdr3_aa: CASSFYATNEKLFF

j_call: TRBJ2-1
clone_size: once
d_call: TRBD2
v_call: TRBV5-1
cdr3_nt: TGCGCCAGCAGCTTCGGACTAGCGGGAGGGTACAATGAGCAGTTCTTC
cdr3_aa: CASSFGLAGGYNEQFF

j_call: TRBJ1-5
clone_size: NA
d_call: TRBD1
v_call: TRBV19
cdr3_nt: TGTGCCAGCGGGACAGGGTCGGACGATCAGCCCCAGCATTTT
cdr3_aa: CASGTGSDDQPQHF

j_call: TRBJ2-7
clone_size: NA
d_call: TRBD1
v_call: TRBV4-3
cdr3_nt: TGCGCCAGCAGCCAAGATCTGACAGGGGCAGGCTACGAGCAGTACTTC
cdr3_aa: CASSQDLTGAGYEQYF

j_call: TRBJ2-1
clone_size: NA
d_call: TRBD2
v_call: TRBV10-2
cdr3_nt: TGCGCCAGCAGGGCCGGACTAGCGGGGGGGATTTTAATCTTC
cdr3_aa: CASRAGLAGGILIF

j_call: TRBJ1-5
clone_size: NA
d_call: TRBD1
v_call: TRBV28
cdr3_nt: TGTGCCAGCAGCAGACAGGGATTGAGGCGTAGCAATCAGCCCCAGCATTTT
cdr3_aa: CASSRQGLRRSNQPQHF

j_call: TRBJ1-1
clone_size: NA
d_call: TRBD1
v_call: TRBV29-1
cdr3_nt: TGCAGCGTCGGGAGACAGGGAAGTGTTTTCTTT
cdr3_aa: CSVGRQGSVFF